This T cell receptor beta chain was found in a study of OX40 agonist ivuxolimab in advanced cancers. With respect to the entire study: Ivuxolimab was an agonistic, fully human IgG2 monoclonal antibody directed against OX40 (CD134), a costimulatory receptor. Prior anti-PD-1, anti-PD-L1 or anti-CTLA-4 therapy was permitted, and checkpoint inhibitors had been received by approximately 39% of dose-escalation patients. Intravenous ivuxolimab was administered to patients every 2 weeks at six dose levels: 0.01, 0.1, 0.3, 1.5, 3 and 10 mg/kg. The paper covers the monotherapy dose-escalation part of the phase I ivuxolimab trial, which included N of about 51 patients. Among the roughly 54 dose-escalation patients, around 20 had hepatocellular carcinoma, 15 or so melanoma, 9 renal cell carcinoma and 9 head and neck cancer. Peripheral TCRbeta sequencing was intended to test whether TCR sequence diversity was altered and clonal T-cell expansion was caused by ivuxolimab. A male proportion of 82.7% and a mean age of approximately 55 years, ranging from roughly 20 to 80, were recorded for the dose-escalation cohort. Partial responses occurred in three dose-escalation patients, of whom one had hepatocellular carcinoma and two had cutaneous melanoma.

Study-wide conclusions, independent of this receptor: In the 0.1-3.0 mg/kg groups, partial responders were among the patients with the lowest normalized peripheral clonal expansion, particularly in CD8+ T cells. Antigen specificity was not determined for the clonally expanded peripheral T cells. Low levels of normalized T-cell clonal expansion were also seen in some patients who did not respond. On average, CD8+ T cells showed more expanded clones than CD4+ T cells after ivuxolimab. Clonal expansion of both CD4+ and CD8+ blood T cells was observed from baseline to week 6 at doses 0.1 to 3.0 mg/kg.

The germline V gene encodes CDR1 MNHNS and CDR2 SASEGT. Taken from cysteine to phenylalanine, the CDR3 has 14 residues. The sequence is cut down to CDR3 DNA, 42 bases in frame from base 1. The V end loses 7 bases and the J end loses 1 base, and a stretch of 10 bases separates them. The trial excluded patients who had a history of autoimmune disease or who were on systemic immunosuppression. Peripheral blood for TCR sequencing was drawn from every dose cohort at baseline, at cycle 4 day 1 and at cycle 7 day 1. Samples were obtained from an open-label, multicenter, first-in-human phase I dose-escalation trial of ivuxolimab. Adults with locally advanced or metastatic melanoma, renal cell carcinoma, hepatocellular carcinoma or head and neck squamous cell carcinoma were enrolled in the trial. Before TCR sequencing, CD4+ T cells and CD8+ T cells were sorted from peripheral blood as separate populations.

Genomic DNA was isolated from the sorted cells so that the TCRbeta CDR3 region could be sequenced. The immunoSEQ Assay was used to sequence the TCRbeta CDR3 regions. Held by TCRdb, this immuneACCESS table contains in-frame sequences only and omits some clones. Under half of the omission traces to an unresolved V gene where checked; the cause of the rest is unknown. A total of roughly 86,000 clones appear in this sample, 85% to 90% of them only once. Over 7% of the sample rests with the top ten. Of note for this clone: Which antigen it targets is not known. Qualities for individual bases were not recorded, and no much larger clone is one base off.

The sequencing used CD4+ or CD8+ T cells sorted from blood, collected in a trial of the OX40 agonist ivuxolimab. The clonotype originates from an adult with an advanced solid tumor such as melanoma, head and neck, liver or kidney cancer. Recombination connected TRBV6-1 to TRBJ2-2; the D gene assignment is perhaps TRBD1 or TRBD2, with each matching 6 bases. The CDR3 region has the sequence CASKGGQNTGELFF. The sequenced DNA is TGTGCCAGCAAAGGGGGGCAGAACACCGGGGAGCTGTTTTTT.